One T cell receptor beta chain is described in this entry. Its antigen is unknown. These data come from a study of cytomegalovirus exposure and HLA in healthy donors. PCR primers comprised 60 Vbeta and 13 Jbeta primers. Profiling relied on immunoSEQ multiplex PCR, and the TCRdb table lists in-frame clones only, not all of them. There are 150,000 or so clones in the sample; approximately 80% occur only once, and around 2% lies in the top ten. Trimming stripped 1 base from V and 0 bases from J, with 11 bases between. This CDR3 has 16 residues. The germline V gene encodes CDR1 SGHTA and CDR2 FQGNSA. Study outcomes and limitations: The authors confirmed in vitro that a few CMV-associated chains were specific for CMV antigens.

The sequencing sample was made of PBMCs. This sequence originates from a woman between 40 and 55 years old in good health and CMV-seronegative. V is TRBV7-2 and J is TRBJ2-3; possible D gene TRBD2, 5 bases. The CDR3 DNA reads TGTGCCAGCAGCTTAGACCTCGGACTGAGCACAGATACGCAGTATTTT. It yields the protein CASSLDLGLSTDTQYF.